The next 3 T cell receptor beta chains were all read from a single sample in a study of spatial heterogeneity in lung cancer. One entry per CDR3 protein results from TCRdb running MiXCR on the 5' RACE reads. The table has around 98,000 distinct CDR3 sequences, 15% to 20% seen once. The time point here: blood at routine non-recurrence follow-up after resection. The sample was PBMCs, taken at follow-up. These receptors were collected from a male donor with early-stage non-small cell lung cancer.

The sample holds a few counts of this clonotype. This chain uses TRBV2 with TRBJ1-2; a weak D match, TRBD1 (5 bases). The germline V gene encodes CDR1 SNHLY and CDR2 FYNNEI. V was clipped by 3 bases and J by 5 bases, with 25 bases between them. CDR3 length equals 18 residues. The CDR3 DNA sequence: TGTGCCAGCAGTGATCGGAGGGGTAATGAACCATTATCTTATGGCTACACCTTC. It is translated as CASSDRRGNEPLSYGYTF.

The chain is built from TRBV7-9 and TRBJ2-3, with no clear D. Germline values: CDR1 SEHNR, CDR2 FQNEAQ (reference sequence). CDR3 length: 12 amino acids. Deletions cut 6 bases from V and 2 bases from J, with 6 bases between. The CDR3 DNA reads TGTGCCAGCAGGGGCCCCACAGATACGCAGTATTTT. Translating it yields CASRGPTDTQYF.

This clonotype was recorded a few times. Here the CDR3 reads CSAGDSEETQYF. The CDR3 nucleotides read TGCAGTGCTGGGGACTCCGAAGAGACCCAGTACTTC. This rearrangement joins TRBV20-1 to TRBJ2-5; weak D call: TRBD2 (6 bases). This CDR3 region has 12 residues. From germline, CDR1 is DFQATT and CDR2 SNEGSKA (reference sequence). Trimming took 5 bases from V and 3 from J, leaving 10 bases between them.